This T cell receptor (beta chain) was retrieved from a study of T cell responses to AZD1222 COVID-19 vaccine. The study, taken as a whole, reports: Clonal diversity may have been underestimated in mostly white British donors. The study found Spike-specific TCR breadth and depth rose after two AZD1222 doses.

Pooled samples include second doses given at about 4 or 12 weeks. This CDR3 is 15 amino acids long. Trimming stripped 5 bases from V and 6 bases from J, with 19 bases between. CDR1 and CDR2 (germline): SGHAT, FQNNGV. Generated by immunoSEQ multiplex PCR, the TCRdb table keeps only in-frame clones and is missing some. Of 100,000 to 150,000 clones detected, more than 65% appear once; the ten largest clones hold roughly a quarter. With respect to this clone: The target antigen is unknown.

The chain is built from TRBV11-2 and TRBJ1-2; D possibly corresponds to TRBD1 (5 bases). This sequence was found in an adult who received the AZD1222 COVID-19 vaccine. The specimen was peripheral blood, collected 28 days after the second AZD1222 dose. The chain's CDR3 is CASSPWGGISDGYTF. The CDR3, as DNA: TGTGCCAGCAGCCCGTGGGGGGGAATTAGTGATGGCTACACCTTC.